This T cell receptor (beta chain) was identified during a study of vaccination and CD4 T cells after COVID-19. Sequenced with the Oncomine TCR Beta short-read assay was DNA taken from cultured CD4+ T cells. TCRdb fed the PCR reads into MiXCR, producing one record per CDR3 protein. The data hold almost 5,500 distinct CDR3 sequences, with around 70% observed a single time. Germline loops: CDR1 MNHNS, CDR2 SASEGT. Trimming removed 8 bases from V and 7 bases from J, with 11 bases in between. The CDR3 runs 11 residues. Treatment in this sample: approximately 11-day PBMC culture with coronavirus spike peptide pools or control peptides (ViraFEST assay). On this clonotype: What it recognizes is unknown.

This receptor was identified in a human donor who had recovered from COVID-19. The chain recombines TRBV6-1 with TRBJ1-1; D not certain. Sequenced material: CD4+ T cells from blood, cultured in vitro. The CDR3 nucleotides are TGTGCCAGCGTAAGAAAGGGTGAAGCTTTCTTT. Amino acid sequence: CASVRKGEAFF.